This T cell receptor (beta chain) comes out of a study of blood T cell repertoires in COVID-19. Study overall: Nucleic acid was either cDNA or gDNA, and it came from T cells, B-cell-depleted T cells, or PBMCs.

Trimming left V 0 bases short and J 9 bases short, with 18 bases between. CDR3 size: 16 residues. Germline V gene sequence: CDR1 MNHEY, CDR2 SVGAGI. Sequenced by immunoSEQ multiplex PCR; TCRdb stores in-frame clones only, minus some. This sample has 330,000 or so clones; over 80% occur once, and the top ten carry around 9.9%. V gene TRBV6-5 combines with J gene TRBJ2-1, with D perhaps matching TRBD2 (6 bases). This TCR derives from a man aged 25 to 45 with COVID-19, enrolled during active disease. Sequenced input: peripheral blood. CDR3 residues: CASSYSTGVEWFEQFF. CDR3 DNA: TGTGCCAGCAGTTACTCTACGGGGGTCGAATGGTTTGAGCAGTTCTTC.